This record concerns one T cell receptor (beta chain) sequence. Its antigen is currently unknown. These data originate in a study of PD-1 blockade in classical Hodgkin lymphoma. As to time point: cycle 4 day 1 (C4D1), after 6 weeks of nivolumab. Brentuximab vedotin exposure varied, and every patient relapsed after autologous stem cell transplantation. Overall study results and limits: Relative to healthy donors, newly diagnosed patients reportedly had lower baseline TCR diversity, which was reported as lower still in relapsed/refractory patients.

Sequenced by immunoSEQ multiplex PCR; TCRdb stores in-frame clones only, minus some. The table shows about 24,000 clones, with about four fifths occurring only once. Trimming removed 10 bases at V and 0 bases at J, with 15 bases between. The germline gives CDR1 SGHAT, CDR2 FQNNGV. The CDR3 covers 15 residues. The TCR was taken from a human donor with classical Hodgkin lymphoma. Sequencing was performed on peripheral blood mononuclear cells (PBMCs), taken before the fourth cycle of nivolumab. V gene TRBV11-2 combines with J gene TRBJ2-2; possible D gene TRBD2, 6 bases. CDR3 region: CATARGFANTGELFF. Written as DNA, the CDR3 is TGTGCCACCGCCCGGGGGTTCGCGAACACCGGGGAGCTGTTTTTT.